This T cell receptor beta chain comes out of a study of CD8 T cells in ankylosing spondylitis (dated by TCRdb to the late 2010s). About the study as a whole: The study profiled T cell receptor beta repertoires in healthy donors and ankylosing spondylitis patients to find disease-linked TCR variants. The full study cohort comprised approximately 23 ankylosing spondylitis patients and around 100 healthy donors. Samples of peripheral blood were taken, and for ankylosing spondylitis patients, synovial fluid was collected as well. Broader findings and caveats from the paper: Some of the motif variants had been reported before in the synovial fluid and blood of reactive arthritis patients, a finding that suggests common disease-initiation mechanisms. The disease-linked clones were reported to be significantly enriched in matched synovial fluid samples from ankylosing spondylitis patients. Blood from ankylosing spondylitis patients appeared to be characterized by a TCR beta motif composed of eight highly homologous amino acid variants. A CD8+ phenotype was shown by the disease-linked clones, which were found at relatively low frequencies in peripheral blood.

This clonotype has ten or more counts. Its antigen is not yet known. Nothing much larger sits one base from this clone, and base qualities are not available. The listed sequencing device is Illumina HiSeq 2500. Quantitative 5'-RACE with molecular barcodes was the method used to prepare the TCR beta libraries. Per the source publication's procedure: To identify disease-linked TCR variants, a new computational method was used, one built on a probabilistic model of VDJ rearrangement. TCRdb applied fastp at Q25 and MiXCR to the public reads, then kept only in-frame beta chains. Identical CDR3 proteins give one entry, which carries the most common genes and DNA. The authors' filters were not applied to this entry. Counted in this sample were about 160,000 distinct CDR3 sequences; around a tenth of them appeared once. In total, the top ten clones hold about 16% of the sample. The receptor comes from a female donor with ankylosing spondylitis or in good health (not recorded which). The sample was blood, either unsorted or a sorted T cell fraction (not recorded which).

CDR3 loop: CASSFSNTGLSSYEQYF. The DNA sequence reads TGTGCCAGCAGTTTCAGTAATACGGGCCTCAGCTCCTACGAGCAGTACTTC. The receptor chain draws on TRBV27 and TRBJ2-7, with the D gene too uncertain to name. From the cysteine through the phenylalanine, the CDR3 covers 17 amino acids. The CDR3 DNA has 51 bases and is translated from base 1. According to the germline V gene (reference sequence), CDR1 reads MNHEY and CDR2 reads SMNVEV. Cut back by 3 bases and 0 bases, the V and J ends lie 18 bases apart.